Reported below is one T cell receptor (beta chain). It has no known antigen specificity. Base qualities were left out, and no much larger clone turns up one base away. This sample was included in a study (dated by TCRdb to the early 2010s). The germline V gene yields SQVTM for CDR1 and ANQGSEA for CDR2. The CDR3 measures 12 amino acids from cysteine to phenylalanine. Only the CDR3 part of the read is kept: 36 bases, read in frame from the first base. V is clipped by 2 bases and J by 4 bases, and the sequence between their germline boundaries is 8 bases long. The run used an Illumina Genome Analyzer IIx. In TCRdb, the public reads were trimmed at Q25 with fastp and aligned with MiXCR, with productive beta chains retained. Each CDR3 protein gets just one entry, which takes the most common genes and DNA from the rows behind it. In this sample the table shows 15,000 or so distinct CDR3 sequences, approximately 30% of which occur a single time. The top ten clones comprise about 15% of the sample.

The clonotype originates from a human donor. The chain joins TRBV29-1 to TRBJ1-1; perhaps TRBD1 is the D gene, with 5 bases matching. The sequencing sample was made of blood. The nucleotide sequence is TGCAGCGTTGAATCAGGGCCCACTGAAGCTTTCTTT. Translation gives CSVESGPTEAFF.